This TCR beta chain was sequenced for a study of T cells in Graves' hyperthyroidism and ophthalmopathy. Amplified regions were TCR beta CDR3 sequences from RNA transcripts. The study used the HTBI primer set for a first-round RT-PCR of the TCR CDR3. Each CDR3 protein gets one entry after TCRdb re-called the multiplex PCR reads with MiXCR. Of about 770,000 distinct CDR3 sequences listed, about 19% were seen once; the top ten hold about a sixth. Exclusion of a patient resulted from uncontrolled infection, other autoimmune disease, pregnancy or lactation. Germline assignment: CDR1 SGHAT and CDR2 FQDESV (reference sequence). There are 17 residues in the CDR3. The germline V and J ends were trimmed by 5 bases and 4 bases, with 21 bases remaining between them.

The chain couples TRBV11-1 to TRBJ2-1; weak D call: TRBD2 (7 bases). Material for sequencing was blood. This clonotype was sampled from a woman aged 50 to 65 with Graves' hyperthyroidism that later progressed to Graves' ophthalmopathy. Written as DNA, the CDR3 is TGTGCCAGCAGCCAAGGAAGGGGGGGGCCTAAGTACAATGAGCAGTTCTTC. Amino acids: CASSQGRGGPKYNEQFF.